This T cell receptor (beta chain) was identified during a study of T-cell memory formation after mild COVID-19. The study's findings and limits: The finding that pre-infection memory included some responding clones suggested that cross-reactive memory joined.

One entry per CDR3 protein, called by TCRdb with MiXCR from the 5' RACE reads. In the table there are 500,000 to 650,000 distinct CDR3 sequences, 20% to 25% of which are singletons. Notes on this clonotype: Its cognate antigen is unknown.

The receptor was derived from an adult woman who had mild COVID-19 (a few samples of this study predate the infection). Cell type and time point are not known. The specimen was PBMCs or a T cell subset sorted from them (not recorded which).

The CDR3 here is CASSPLLRPSTDTQYF. Written as DNA, the CDR3 is TGTGCCAGCAGCCCATTATTAAGGCCTAGCACAGATACGCAGTATTTT. The chain combines TRBV3-1 with TRBJ2-3; D unclear. Germline values: CDR1 LGHDT, CDR2 YNNKEL (reference sequence). The CDR3 sequence is 16 residues long. V was trimmed by 4 bases and J by 0 bases, leaving 14 bases between them.